These 23 T cell receptor beta chains share one sample of origin, sequenced in a study of response to subunit inactivated influenza vaccine. MiXCR was run by TCRdb on the RT-PCR reads, yielding one entry per CDR3 protein. The table lists roughly 170,000 distinct CDR3 sequences, approximately 8.7% of them singletons. Sequencing was performed on non-naive T cells sorted from PBMCs, taken on the day of vaccination. These TCRs come from a man over 45 who received an inactivated influenza vaccine.

This clonotype was found many times. The chain couples TRBV4-3 to TRBJ1-2; TRBD1 agrees at 7 bases. The CDR3 runs to 14 residues. Germline values: CDR1 LGHNA, CDR2 YSLEER. V was pared by 3 bases and J by 7 bases, with 8 bases of the junction left unmatched. CDR3 sequence reads: CASSQDNYRGGYTF. The CDR3 DNA reads TGCGCCAGCAGCCAGGACAACTACAGGGGTGGCTACACCTTC.

This clonotype was counted once. The chain links TRBV10-3 to TRBJ2-1; 7 nucleotides agree with TRBD2. This CDR3 comprises 15 residues. V dropped 1 base and J dropped 2; count of bases not matched to a gene: 2. In germline, CDR1 is ENHRY, CDR2 SYGVKD. The CDR3 region is CAISELGGAYNEQFF. In DNA, the CDR3 is TGTGCCATCAGTGAGTTGGGGGGGGCCTACAATGAGCAGTTCTTC.

Many counts were recorded for this clonotype. The chain combines TRBV6-1 with TRBJ2-7; D remains unclear. The CDR3 has 13 amino acids. CDR1 and CDR2 from the germline V gene are MNHNS and SASEGT. Trimming stripped 5 bases from V and 5 bases from J, with 13 bases between. The CDR3 sequence is CASSPTTWDEQYF. The CDR3 DNA follows: TGTGCCAGCAGTCCCACGACATGGGACGAGCAGTACTTC.

This clonotype was recorded at least ten times. The gene calls are TRBV20-1 and TRBJ2-3; D remains unclear. The CDR3 has 11 residues. CDR1 is DFQATT and CDR2 is SNEGSKA in the germline V gene (reference sequence). Trimming took off 5 bases at V and 4 bases at J, with 7 bases between the two ends. The CDR3 region has the DNA TGCAGTGCTGGAGCCGCAGATACGCAGTATTTT. Encoded protein: CSAGAADTQYF.

The table lists this clonotype with many counts. The chain has TRBV28 and TRBJ2-7; D gene unclear. The V gene lost 6 bases and the J gene lost 2 bases, with 5 bases spanning the gap. The CDR3 spans 11 residues. Germline CDR1 and CDR2: MDHEN and SYDVKM. Here the CDR3 DNA reads TGTGCCAGCAGAGGTCCCTACGAGCAGTACTTC. Translation gives CASRGPYEQYF.

This sequence joins TRBV7-2 and TRBJ1-5; 10 bases are a match to TRBD1. Looked up from germline, CDR1 is SGHTA and CDR2 is FQGNSA. V lost 5 bases and J lost 2; bases outside the gene matches: 9. The CDR3 extends over 17 amino acids. CDR3 in amino acids: CASSPGQGTYGNQPQHF. CDR3 in DNA: TGTGCCAGCAGCCCGGGACAGGGGACTTATGGCAATCAGCCCCAGCATTTT.

The chain combines TRBV18 with TRBJ2-7; either TRBD1 or TRBD2 may supply D (5 bases each). CDR1 and CDR2 from the germline V gene are KGHSH and LQKENI. V lost 3 bases to trimming and J lost 3 bases, with 12 bases between them. This CDR3 region has 14 residues. This CDR3 is CASSPVGRDYEQYF. The CDR3 nucleotides are TGTGCCAGCTCACCGGTGGGACGAGACTACGAGCAGTACTTC.

This clonotype was counted at least ten times. The chain couples TRBV12-3 or TRBV12-4 to TRBJ2-3; possibly TRBD2 for D (5 bases). CDR3 length: 14 amino acids. The V end lost 3 bases, the J end lost 6 bases, and 13 bases lay between the germline ends. Here the CDR3 DNA reads TGTGCCAGCAGTTTCGTCCTAGCTGTGGATACGCAGTATTTT. It encodes CASSFVLAVDTQYF.

This clonotype appeared many times. In nucleotides, the CDR3 is TGTGCCAGCACCTCCCTGGGGGGGCAAACTTCCTACGAGCAGTACTTC. It is translated as CASTSLGGQTSYEQYF. The chain uses TRBV12-3 or TRBV12-4 and TRBJ2-7; tentative D call: TRBD2 (7 bases). The CDR3 consists of 16 residues. The V gene lost 7 bases and the J gene lost 1 base, with 20 bases spanning the gap.

There are a few counts of this clonotype. The genes are TRBV3-1 and TRBJ1-1; possible D gene TRBD1, 5 bases. The germline V gene has CDR1 LGHDT and CDR2 YNNKEL (reference sequence). This CDR3 has 15 amino acids. The V and J ends lost 3 bases and 2 bases respectively, with 13 bases between them. Written as DNA, the CDR3 is TGTGCCAGCAGCCACTACGGGCAGGGCAACACTGAAGCTTTCTTT. It is translated as CASSHYGQGNTEAFF.

By share of the sample, this clonotype is medium-sized. The chain is built from TRBV29-1 and TRBJ2-3; D gene unclear. This CDR3 has 12 residues. Trimming pared 2 bases from V and 4 bases from J, leaving 7 bases between. Germline CDR1 is SQVTM and CDR2 is ANQGSEA. CDR3: CSVELVADTQYF. The CDR3 nucleotides are TGCAGCGTTGAACTAGTCGCAGATACGCAGTATTTT.

A note on this clonotype: This may come from a read error, since a much larger clone is one base off. The genes are TRBV29-1 and TRBJ2-2; D tentatively reads TRBD1 or TRBD2 (5 bases each). This CDR3 is 13 amino acids long. The V gene's germline CDR1 is SQVTM and CDR2 ANQGSEA. V gave up 4 bases and J gave up 5 bases, with 11 bases separating them. CDR3 DNA sequence: TGCAGCGTTGGAGTTTGGGGGACCGGGGAGCTGTTTTTT. It yields the protein CSVGVWGTGELFF.

The table lists this clonotype with a few counts. This chain uses TRBV20-1 with TRBJ1-3; TRBD1 is a possible D gene (6 bases). V was cut by 6 bases and J by 2 bases, with 17 bases left in between. Per the germline V gene, CDR1 is DFQATT and CDR2 is SNEGSKA (reference sequence). The length of the CDR3 is 15 residues. The CDR3 protein is CSASGGAVAGNTIYF. The DNA of the CDR3 is TGCAGTGCCAGTGGGGGGGCAGTCGCTGGAAACACCATATATTTT.

This chain uses TRBV28 with TRBJ2-1; perhaps D is TRBD1 or TRBD2 (5 bases each). Germline CDR1 is MDHEN and CDR2 is SYDVKM. CDR3 length: 15 amino acids. Trimming cost V 5 bases and J 5 bases, with 16 bases left between them. The DNA of the CDR3 is TGTGCCAGCAGTCCCCCTCCGGGGCCAAACAATGAGCAGTTCTTC. This sequence encodes CASSPPPGPNNEQFF.

This clonotype has a handful of counts. This chain joins TRBV28 and TRBJ1-6; TRBD1 aligns across 12 bases. Germline values: CDR1 MDHEN, CDR2 SYDVKM. This CDR3 spans 16 amino acids. V trimming: 7 bases; J trimming: 10 bases; junction bases outside the gene matches: 11. CDR3 in DNA: TGTGCCAGCATAGCTGGGACAGGGGGCAAGAGATCACCCCTCCACTTT. It is translated as CASIAGTGGKRSPLHF.

This clonotype was detected ten times or more. This rearrangement joins TRBV9 to TRBJ2-5; D remains ambiguous. Deletions cut 0 bases from V and 5 bases from J, with 14 bases between. Germline V CDR1 and CDR2: SGDLS, YYNGEE. The CDR3 length is 15 residues. CDR3 in amino acids: CASSVEARLGETQYF. CDR3 coding DNA: TGTGCCAGCAGCGTAGAGGCTCGCCTTGGCGAGACCCAGTACTTC.

This clonotype has at least ten counts. The chain couples TRBV7-3 to TRBJ2-4; possibly TRBD1 for D (5 bases). The CDR3 is 17 amino acids. Trimming removed 1 base from V and 0 bases from J, with 13 bases in between. CDR1 SGHTA and CDR2 FQGTGA come from the germline V gene. CDR3 coding DNA: TGTGCCAGCAGCTTAAATCCCAGGGTTGAAGCCAAAAACATTCAGTACTTC. Amino acids: CASSLNPRVEAKNIQYF.

The gene calls are TRBV5-6 and TRBJ2-7, with a possible D match to TRBD2 (5 bases). The CDR3 totals 13 residues. The germline V and J ends were trimmed by 4 bases and 7 bases, with 15 bases remaining between them. Germline V CDR1 and CDR2: SGHDT, YYEEEE. DNA of the CDR3: TGTGCCAGCAGCGTGATAGTCACGGGGGAGCAGTACTTC. Translating gives CASSVIVTGEQYF.

This clonotype was counted at least ten times. This sequence joins TRBV20-1 and TRBJ2-5; the match to TRBD2 covers 8 bases. The CDR3 loop spans 16 amino acids. The V gene's germline CDR1 is DFQATT and CDR2 SNEGSKA (reference sequence). V shed 2 bases and J 5 bases; nucleotides not matched to a gene: 13. The CDR3: CSARISYGGARETQYF. CDR3 nucleotides: TGCAGTGCTAGAATCTCTTACGGGGGGGCCCGGGAGACCCAGTACTTC.

This clonotype came up a few times. CDR3 amino acids: CASSSRRLAGVGNEQFF. The DNA of the CDR3 is TGTGCCAGTAGTAGTAGGAGACTAGCGGGAGTAGGGAATGAGCAGTTCTTC. The rearrangement joins TRBV19 to TRBJ2-1; the match to TRBD2 covers 12 bases. CDR3 length equals 17 residues. V shed 4 bases, J shed 7 bases, and the junction held 11 bases outside the gene matches. Germline V gene sequence: CDR1 LNHDA, CDR2 SQIVND (reference sequence).

This clonotype was picked up a small number of times. This sequence joins TRBV6-1 and TRBJ2-3, with D hard to call. This CDR3 comprises 14 residues. V dropped 7 bases and J dropped 6 bases, with 17 bases sitting between them. The V gene's germline CDR1 is MNHNS and CDR2 SASEGT. The chain's CDR3 is CASTEAPPGDTQYF. Written as DNA, the CDR3 is TGTGCCAGCACCGAAGCCCCCCCTGGGGATACGCAGTATTTT.

This clonotype was found many times. V gene TRBV29-1 combines with J gene TRBJ2-5; 9 bases agree with TRBD2. The V and J ends lost 0 bases and 5 bases, in that order; junction bases with no gene match: 10. This CDR3 region has 16 residues. Germline values: CDR1 SQVTM, CDR2 ANQGSEA. CDR3 nucleotide sequence: TGCAGCGTTGAAGAGATGGGCCTAGCGGGGAGGGAGACCCAGTACTTC. It codes for CSVEEMGLAGRETQYF.

The chain links TRBV6-1 to TRBJ2-7; weak D call: TRBD2 (6 bases). The CDR3 is made up of 18 amino acids. Trimming removed 1 base at V and 3 bases at J, with 22 bases between. Germline values: CDR1 MNHNS, CDR2 SASEGT. As DNA, the CDR3 is TGTGCCAGCAGTGAAGGTCGGCTAGCGTACCCCCTCTACTACGAGCAGTACTTC. It encodes CASSEGRLAYPLYYEQYF.